This TCR beta chain was observed in a study of technical replicates of blood from several donors. The germline V and J ends were trimmed by 8 bases and 4 bases, with 17 bases remaining between them. Germline assignment: CDR1 SNHLY and CDR2 FYNNEI. The CDR3 is 14 residues long. Assay used: immunoSEQ multiplex PCR; TCRdb lists only in-frame clones, some missing. The table includes about 68,000 clones, roughly 97% detected once. Sequenced sample: T cells isolated from PBMCs. The receptor was derived from a human donor in good health. The rearrangement uses TRBV2 and TRBJ1-1, with D possibly TRBD1 on 5 matching bases. CDR3 in DNA: TGTGCCAGCGGGACTCAAATGGGGCTCACTGAAGCTTTCTTT. As protein: CASGTQMGLTEAFF.